This T cell receptor (beta chain) was found in a study of cytomegalovirus exposure and HLA in healthy donors (dated by TCRdb to 2016 to 2017). Background on the whole study: An earlier analysis of some 600 of the donors reported 276 Gb of sequence data and 90 million to 120 million unique TCR beta sequences obtained from 150 million to 200 million T cells. Approximately 310 gigabases of sequencing data and approximately 84 million unique TCR sequences were included in an early release covering roughly 700 HLA-typed donors. Of the roughly 390 genotyped donors, less than 85% were placed in the genetic ancestry cluster associated with self-reported Caucasian donors. The study aimed to test whether signatures of past pathogen exposure could be identified by cataloging public T cell receptors. The study profiled the T cell repertoires of 500 to 800 subjects by immunosequencing and related them to cytomegalovirus serostatus. Besides the first cohort of under 700 subjects, a separate validation cohort made up of 120 different subjects was used. The study combined high-throughput TCR immunosequencing, statistical association of individual TCRs with disease status, and machine learning to predict cytomegalovirus infection status. In a later analysis, previously published TCR beta repertoires from 666 donors were re-analyzed and high-resolution HLA genotyping was added so that TCR occurrence patterns could be studied. The later analysis used no new phenotypic data to find candidate immune exposures, relying instead on TCR beta sequences and their occurrence across donors. An earlier analysis of approximately 640 of the donors applied high-throughput TCR beta sequencing to assess whether each TCR beta V gene segment acted as functional or pseudogenic. Donor age, sex, ethnicity and CMV serostatus were compiled together with the repertoire data. In a later genetic analysis, genome-wide SNP genotypes for about three fifths of the 666 donors were used, and that subset was treated as a discovery cohort. Every repertoire in the discovery cohort had been generated on one and the same sequencing platform. HLA typing included class I and class II loci at four-digit resolution. Typing coverage varied by locus: roughly 629-630 donors for A, B, C, DRB1 and DQB1; more than 500 for DQA1; some 610 for DPA1; approximately 470 for DPB1. About five DR-DQ haplotypes were handled as single units for association and clustering because linkage in the cohort was strong. Across 300 to 500 genotyped donors of the cohort, an average of about 240,000 unique TCR beta nucleotide sequences per donor were sequenced, and approximately 17% of those sequences were non-productive.

Libraries were constructed by the immunoSEQ multiplex PCR assay. For the multiplex PCR, a mixture combining 60 forward primers for TCR Vbeta segments and 13 reverse primers for TCR Jbeta segments was used. The CDR3 region of rearranged TCR beta genes was amplified from genomic DNA by a multiplex PCR assay. Amplified TCR beta libraries were sequenced as 87-base-pair reads on the Illumina HiSeq System. The paper's data handling went like this. Across the 500 to 700 repertoires, a later analysis counted 60 million to 90 million unique TCR beta chains, some 11 million of which were shared by at least two donors. Raw reads were error-corrected and collapsed into unique sequences with a nearest-neighbor algorithm that merged closely related sequences to remove PCR and sequencing errors. V, D and J gene segments were assigned by aligning CDR3 sequences to IMGT reference sequences. Each retained sequence needed at least a six-nucleotide match to both a V gene segment and a J gene segment. A rearrangement counted as productive if the CDR3 had no stop codons and remained in frame with V and J, and every other rearrangement counted as non-productive. Following IMGT convention, CDR3 was defined as the stretch from the second conserved V-encoded cysteine to the conserved J-encoded phenylalanine. The earlier analysis of some 600 of the donors excluded sequences that lacked an unambiguous match to a single V gene segment. An earlier analysis of approximately 590 of the donors called V segments functional above 56.7% productive rearrangements and segregating when the between-donor standard deviation exceeded 5%. To diagnose cytomegalovirus status from the catalog of TCR beta chain sequences, a statistical classification framework was built. A later analysis assigned V and J genes by comparing TCR nucleotide sequences with IMGT/GENE-DB human TR gene sequences. Using the TCRdist pipeline, a later analysis assigned CDR3 sequences along with most-parsimonious VDJ recombination scenarios. In a later analysis, every TCR beta chain was defined by the combination of its CDR3 amino acid sequence and its V-gene family, and reads without a unique V-gene family were dropped. A later analysis removed roughly 590 highly shared, low-generation-probability nucleotide sequences to deal with suspected cross-contamination and a sequencing artifact. For each public chain, a later analysis derived a clonal expansion index from normalized ranks of inferred template counts within each repertoire. A later analysis computed generation probabilities with a VDJ recombination model fitted to out-of-frame rearrangements, and checked the results against IGoR. In a later analysis, TCR-TCR, TCR-HLA and TCR-CMV co-occurrence was scored with hypergeometric tests, and a repertoire-size bias correction was applied to TCR pairs. False discovery rates were estimated in a later analysis by permuting HLA or CMV assignments 20 times. In a later analysis, co-occurring TCRs were grouped using DBSCAN, with TCRdist sequence similarity added in when clustering inside HLA-allele-positive subsets. Co-occurrence clustering excluded repertoires with fewer than 30,000 or more than 120,000 public chains, plus five with anomalous nucleotide sharing. In TCRdb, the immuneACCESS table is reduced to in-frame sequences with V and J assigned. These tables do not hold every clone; where another copy was compared, an unresolved V gene accounts for under half, and the others remain unexplained. V and J calls and clone size are as listed in that table; D and trimming were resolved from the DNA. This sample is represented by around 98,000 clones; 75% to 80% of them were singletons. The biggest ten clones account for approximately 3.9% of the sample.

The cohort consisted of some 670 healthy bone marrow donors. All cohort members were sampled while nominally healthy, although unrecorded immune exposures were likely present. The donor was CMV seronegative and was included in the group of 352 seronegative cohort members. A peripheral blood sample was collected from each donor, and TCR beta sequencing was performed on peripheral blood mononuclear cells. The Qiagen DNeasy Blood Extraction Kit was used to extract genomic DNA from the blood cell samples. What the authors observed across the whole study: V-gene and J-gene trimming of TCR beta chains was associated with a missense DCLRE1C variant in a later genetic analysis, and the association was replicated in an independent cohort. In vitro tests confirmed that three of the cytomegalovirus-associated TCR beta chains recognize cytomegalovirus antigens. In a later analysis, HLA-associated TCR beta chains showed more clonal expansion and lower generation probabilities than non-associated chains that were equally common. Cytomegalovirus status was reported to be diagnosed by the classifier with high specificity and sensitivity in both the original and validation cohorts. CMV serostatus was the only immune exposure information available for the cohort. A cluster of highly shared sequence variants was judged likely to be a technical artifact of the sequencing pipeline. The study listed 164 TCR beta chains as associated with cytomegalovirus. Broadly in line with IMGT annotations, most TCR beta V segments showed up in productive rearrangements about 90% or about 30% of the time in an earlier analysis of several hundred of the donors. Because counts were too low, seventeen rarely observed V segments, including chromosome 9 orphons, were left out of the earlier analysis of 500 to 650 of the donors. Assigning TCR associations to individual alleles was difficult when HLA alleles, especially DR and DQ, strongly co-occurred. A later analysis reported that several top co-occurrence clusters appeared linked to parvovirus B19, influenza, CMV and Epstein-Barr virus. The authors suggested that the approach could potentially be generalized to other disease states and immunological phenotypes. In a later analysis, 15,000 to 20,000 TCR beta sequences were associated with specific HLA alleles at a false discovery rate of 0.05. While some public TCRs were present in many individuals, most TCR sequences turned up only very rarely across donors. A further reported finding was that TCR beta sequences accurately predicted the HLA-A and HLA-B alleles for most subjects in the first cohort. The cohort was sequenced for TCR beta chains only, and without alpha or paired-chain data the features that could be detected were limited. Roughly uniform sequencing depth across donors was assumed in presence/absence analyses, although this assumption may not hold. Some IMGT-functional V segments, including TRBV6-2 and TRBV6-3, could not be distinguished by the 87-base-pair reads and were therefore excluded. HLA typing was unavailable for some donors at each locus, so association tests used only the typed subset. A later genetic analysis reported fewer N-insertions in productive TCRs among donors in an Asian-associated ancestry cluster than the roughly 700-donor mean. In a later analysis, TCR association rates were found to vary across HLA loci, with the most associated TCRs seen for DRB1 alleles and the fewest for HLA-C alleles. Linkage disequilibrium might explain the correlated functional status among segregating V segments, but an unknown experimental factor could not be ruled out. A later analysis found that most CMV-associated TCR beta chains appeared HLA-restricted, with HLA associations seemingly driven largely by CMV exposure.

V has 6 bases trimmed and J has 4 bases trimmed; junction bases matching no gene number 7. Including the terminal cysteine and phenylalanine, the CDR3 comprises 15 residues. Only the CDR3 region is kept as DNA, spanning 45 bases read in frame from base 1. Based on the germline V gene, the CDR1 and CDR2 sequences are SNHLY and FYNNEI. This clone was recorded only once. Its antigen is still unknown. No base qualities exist here, and no much larger clone lies one base off it. The chain employs TRBV2 and TRBJ1-2, and TRBD1 aligns with 11 junction nucleotides. This TCR derives from a woman between 35 and 50 years old in good health and CMV-seronegative. Input material: PBMCs. DNA sequence: TGTGCCAGCAGCGGGACAGGGGGTGTGGTCTATGGCTACACCTTC. Translated, this gives CASSGTGGVVYGYTF. This CDR3, with the reference TRBV2 and TRBJ1-2 proteins standing in past its ends, gives the full variable domain EPEVTQTPSHQVTQMGQEVILRCVPISNHLYFYWYRQILGQKVEFLVSFYNNEISEKSEIFDDQFSVERPDGSNFTLKIRSTKLEDSAMYFCASSGTGGVVYGYTFGSGTRLTVV.